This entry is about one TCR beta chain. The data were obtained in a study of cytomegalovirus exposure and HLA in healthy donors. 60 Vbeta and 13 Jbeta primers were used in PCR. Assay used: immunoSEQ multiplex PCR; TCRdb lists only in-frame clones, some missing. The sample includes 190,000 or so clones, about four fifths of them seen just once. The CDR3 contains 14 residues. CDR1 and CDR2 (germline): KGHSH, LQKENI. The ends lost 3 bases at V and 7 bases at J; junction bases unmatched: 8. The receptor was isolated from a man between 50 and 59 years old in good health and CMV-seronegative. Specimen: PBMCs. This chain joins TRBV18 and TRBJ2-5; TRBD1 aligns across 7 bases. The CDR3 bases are TGTGCCAGCTCACCGGGACAGCCCTTAGGGACCCAGTACTTC. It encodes CASSPGQPLGTQYF.